This TCR beta chain was identified during a study of vaccination and CD4 T cells after COVID-19. The sample holds one count of this clonotype. The antigen remains undetermined. Sequencing of DNA taken from cultured CD4+ T cells relied on the Oncomine TCR Beta short-read assay. TCRdb used MiXCR to reprocess the PCR reads, holding one entry per CDR3 protein. The sample has approximately 23,000 distinct CDR3 sequences, around two fifths seen once. Noted time point: late sampling 161 to 241 days after vaccination in three convalescent patients. As for treatment: 10-day PBMC culture with coronavirus spike peptide pools or control peptides (ViraFEST assay). V lost 5 bases and J lost 8, with 14 bases in between. The CDR3 runs 13 residues. The germline V gene has CDR1 KGHDR and CDR2 SFDVKD.

The source is a human donor who had recovered from COVID-19. This chain connects TRBV24-1 to TRBJ1-2; D perhaps matches TRBD1 (6 bases). Sequencing was performed on CD4+ T cells from blood, cultured in vitro, taken about 7 months after SARS-CoV-2 vaccination. CDR3: CATSATGRDGYTF. Written as DNA, the CDR3 is TGTGCCACCAGTGCTACAGGGAGGGACGGCTACACCTTC.